This T cell receptor beta chain was sequenced in a study of blood T cell repertoires in COVID-19. This clone has a single count. Looked up from germline, CDR1 is LGHNA and CDR2 is YNFKEQ. The CDR3 loop spans 16 amino acids. The V end lost 1 base, the J end lost 5 bases, and 15 bases lay between the germline ends. The repertoire was sequenced with immunoSEQ multiplex PCR; TCRdb's copy has only in-frame clones and lacks some. The repertoire holds about 200,000 clones, about 82% seen once, with 4.5% to 7% in the top ten. The chain uses TRBV4-2 and TRBJ2-1; D perhaps matches TRBD2 (6 bases). The TCR was taken from a man aged 40-49 years with acute COVID-19. The sequenced material came from PBMCs or T cells enriched from blood (not recorded which). The CDR3: CASSQGAGTADNEQFF. As DNA, the CDR3 is TGTGCCAGCAGCCAAGGCGCGGGAACCGCCGACAATGAGCAGTTCTTC.